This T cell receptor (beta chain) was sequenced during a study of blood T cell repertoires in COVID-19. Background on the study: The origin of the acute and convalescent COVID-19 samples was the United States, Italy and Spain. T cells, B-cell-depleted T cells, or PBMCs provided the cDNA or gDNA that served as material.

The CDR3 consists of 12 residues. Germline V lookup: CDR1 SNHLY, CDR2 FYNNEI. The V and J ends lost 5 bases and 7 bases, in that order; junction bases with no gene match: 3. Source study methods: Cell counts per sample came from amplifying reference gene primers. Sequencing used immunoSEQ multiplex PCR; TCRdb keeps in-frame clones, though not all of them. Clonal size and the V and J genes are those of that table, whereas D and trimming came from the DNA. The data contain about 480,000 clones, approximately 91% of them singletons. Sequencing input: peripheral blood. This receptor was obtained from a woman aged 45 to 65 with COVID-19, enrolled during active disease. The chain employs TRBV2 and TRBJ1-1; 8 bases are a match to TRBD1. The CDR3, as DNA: TGTGCCAGCAGTTCAGGGGGCGTTGAAGCTTTCTTT. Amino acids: CASSSGGVEAFF.